This paragraph reports one TCR beta chain. Its antigen is not identified. These data originate in a study of T cell responses to AZD1222 COVID-19 vaccine. Points from the study as a whole: White British donors predominated, females outnumbered males, and clonal diversity was possibly underestimated. Two AZD1222 administrations were followed by greater Spike-specific TCR breadth and depth.

The table came from immunoSEQ multiplex PCR; TCRdb's copy has only in-frame clones and leaves some out. Of roughly 120,000 clones in the sample, 80% to 90% are singletons; the top ten hold approximately 1.7%. Specimen: peripheral blood, collected on day 0 of AZD1222 vaccination. This TCR came from an adult in good health.

The CDR3 nucleotides are TGCGCCAGCAGCTTAGAGGACAGCGAAGCTTTCTTT. Translated: CASSLEDSEAFF. V gene TRBV5-1 combines with J gene TRBJ1-1; the D gene is possibly TRBD1 (6 bases). V dropped 2 bases and J dropped 8 bases, with 10 bases sitting between them. This CDR3 has 12 residues. Germline V gives CDR1 SGHRS, CDR2 YFSETQ.